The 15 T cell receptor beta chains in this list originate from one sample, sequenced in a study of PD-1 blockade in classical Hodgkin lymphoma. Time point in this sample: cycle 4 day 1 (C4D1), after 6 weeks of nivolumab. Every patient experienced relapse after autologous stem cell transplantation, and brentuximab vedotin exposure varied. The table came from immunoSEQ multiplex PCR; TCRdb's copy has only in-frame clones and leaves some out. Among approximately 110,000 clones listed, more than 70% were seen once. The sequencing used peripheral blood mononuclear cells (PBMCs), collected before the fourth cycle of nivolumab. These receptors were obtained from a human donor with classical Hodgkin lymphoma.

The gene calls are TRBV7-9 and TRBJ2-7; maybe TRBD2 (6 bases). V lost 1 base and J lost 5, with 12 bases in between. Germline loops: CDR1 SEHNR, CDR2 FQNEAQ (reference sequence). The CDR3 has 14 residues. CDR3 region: CASSLEREVDEQYF. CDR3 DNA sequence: TGTGCCAGCAGCTTAGAAAGGGAGGTGGACGAGCAGTACTTC.

CDR3 protein: CASRQGESYEQYF. Here the CDR3 DNA reads TGTGCCAGCAGGCAGGGGGAATCCTACGAGCAGTACTTC. The gene calls are TRBV7-9 and TRBJ2-7, with 7 positions matching TRBD1. The CDR3 loop spans 13 amino acids. V was pared by 6 bases and J by 1 base, with 3 bases of the junction left unmatched. CDR1 and CDR2 from the germline V gene are SEHNR and FQNEAQ (reference sequence).

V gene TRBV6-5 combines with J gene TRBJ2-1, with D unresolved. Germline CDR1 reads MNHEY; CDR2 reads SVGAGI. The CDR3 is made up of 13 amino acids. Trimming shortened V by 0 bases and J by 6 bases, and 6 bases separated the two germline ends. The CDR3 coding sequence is TGTGCCAGCAGTTACTCGATTTCCAATGAGCAGTTCTTC. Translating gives CASSYSISNEQFF.

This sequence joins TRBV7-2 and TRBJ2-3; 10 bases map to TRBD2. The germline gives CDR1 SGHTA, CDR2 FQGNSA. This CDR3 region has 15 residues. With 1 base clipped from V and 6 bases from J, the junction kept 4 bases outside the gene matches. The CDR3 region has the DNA TGTGCCAGCAGCTTAGTAGCGGGGGGCGCGGATACGCAGTATTTT. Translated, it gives CASSLVAGGADTQYF.

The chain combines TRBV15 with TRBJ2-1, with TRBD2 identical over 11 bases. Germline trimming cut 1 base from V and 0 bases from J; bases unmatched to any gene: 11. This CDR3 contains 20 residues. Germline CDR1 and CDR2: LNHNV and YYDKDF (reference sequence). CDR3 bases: TGTGCCACCAGCAGAGGAAGTACTAGCGGGAGTCGGGGCTCCTACAATGAGCAGTTCTTC. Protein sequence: CATSRGSTSGSRGSYNEQFF.

The CDR3 sequence is CASSQVNMGFSTDTQYF. CDR3 coding DNA: TGTGCCAGCAGCCAAGTTAATATGGGTTTTAGCACAGATACGCAGTATTTT. V gene TRBV4-2 combines with J gene TRBJ2-3; D call uncertain. The CDR3 is 17 residues long. Trimming took 1 base from V and 0 from J, leaving 14 bases between them. Germline V lookup: CDR1 LGHNA, CDR2 YNFKEQ.

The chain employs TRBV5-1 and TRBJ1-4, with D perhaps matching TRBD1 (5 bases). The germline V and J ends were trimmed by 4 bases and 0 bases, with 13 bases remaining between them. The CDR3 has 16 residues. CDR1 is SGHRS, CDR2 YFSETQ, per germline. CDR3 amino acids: CASSPGTVATNEKLFF. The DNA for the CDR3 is TGCGCCAGCAGCCCCGGGACGGTCGCAACTAATGAAAAACTGTTTTTT.

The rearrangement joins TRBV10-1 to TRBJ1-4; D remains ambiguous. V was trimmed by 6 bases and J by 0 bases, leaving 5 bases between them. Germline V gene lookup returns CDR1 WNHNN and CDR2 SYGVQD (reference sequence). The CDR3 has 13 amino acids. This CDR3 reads CASRRATNEKLFF. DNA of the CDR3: TGCGCCAGCAGGAGAGCAACTAATGAAAAACTGTTTTTT.

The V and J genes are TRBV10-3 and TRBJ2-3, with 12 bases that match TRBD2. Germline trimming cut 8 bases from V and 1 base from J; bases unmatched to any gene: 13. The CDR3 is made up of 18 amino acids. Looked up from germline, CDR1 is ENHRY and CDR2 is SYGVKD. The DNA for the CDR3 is TGTGCCATCCGTGTTGAGGCTAGCGGGAGGGGAGGCACAGATACGCAGTATTTT. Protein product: CAIRVEASGRGGTDTQYF.

CDR3 sequence: CASSTGQGTNYGYTF. CDR3 DNA: TGTGCCAGCTCAACCGGACAGGGAACGAACTATGGCTACACCTTC. The chain combines TRBV18 with TRBJ1-2; TRBD1 matches at 8 bases. The germline CDR1 and CDR2 sequences are KGHSH and LQKENI. V trimming: 5 bases; J trimming: 2 bases; junction bases outside the gene matches: 7. The CDR3 has 15 amino acids.

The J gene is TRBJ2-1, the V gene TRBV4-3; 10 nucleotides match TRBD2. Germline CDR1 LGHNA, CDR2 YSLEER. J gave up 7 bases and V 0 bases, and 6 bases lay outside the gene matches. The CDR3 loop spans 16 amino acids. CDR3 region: CASSQDGLAGENEQFF. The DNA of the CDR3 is TGCGCCAGCAGCCAAGATGGGCTAGCGGGAGAGAATGAGCAGTTCTTC.

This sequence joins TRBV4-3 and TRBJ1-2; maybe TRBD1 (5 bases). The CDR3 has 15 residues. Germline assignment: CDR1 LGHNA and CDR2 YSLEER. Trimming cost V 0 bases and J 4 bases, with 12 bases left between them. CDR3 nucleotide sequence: TGCGCCAGCAGCCAAGACAGGGATTTTGGCTATGGCTACACCTTC. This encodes CASSQDRDFGYGYTF.

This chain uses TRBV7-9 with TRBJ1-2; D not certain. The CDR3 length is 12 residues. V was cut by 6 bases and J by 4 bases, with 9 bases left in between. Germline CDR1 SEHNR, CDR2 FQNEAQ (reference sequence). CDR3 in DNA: TGTGCCAGCAGAGGACGGATCTATGGCTACACCTTC. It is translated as CASRGRIYGYTF.

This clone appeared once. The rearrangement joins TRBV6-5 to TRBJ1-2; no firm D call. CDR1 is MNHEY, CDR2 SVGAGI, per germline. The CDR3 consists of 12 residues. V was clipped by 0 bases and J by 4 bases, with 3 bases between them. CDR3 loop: CASSYSSYGYTF. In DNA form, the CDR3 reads TGTGCCAGCAGTTACTCTAGCTATGGCTACACCTTC.

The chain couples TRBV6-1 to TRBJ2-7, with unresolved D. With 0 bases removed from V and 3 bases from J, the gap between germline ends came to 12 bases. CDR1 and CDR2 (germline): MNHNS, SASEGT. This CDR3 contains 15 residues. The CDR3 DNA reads TGTGCCAGCAGTGAAGCGCGGCTACTTCACTACGAGCAGTACTTC. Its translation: CASSEARLLHYEQYF.